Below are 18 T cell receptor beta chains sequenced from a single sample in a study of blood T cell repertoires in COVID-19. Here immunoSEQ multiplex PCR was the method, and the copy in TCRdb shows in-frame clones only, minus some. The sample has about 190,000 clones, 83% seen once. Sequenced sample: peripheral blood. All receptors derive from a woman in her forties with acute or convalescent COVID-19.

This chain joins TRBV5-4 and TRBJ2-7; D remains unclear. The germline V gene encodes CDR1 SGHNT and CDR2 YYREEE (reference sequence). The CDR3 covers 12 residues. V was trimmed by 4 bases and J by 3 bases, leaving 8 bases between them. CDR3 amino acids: CASSPRGYEQYF. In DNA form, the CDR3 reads TGTGCCAGCAGCCCACGAGGCTACGAGCAGTACTTC.

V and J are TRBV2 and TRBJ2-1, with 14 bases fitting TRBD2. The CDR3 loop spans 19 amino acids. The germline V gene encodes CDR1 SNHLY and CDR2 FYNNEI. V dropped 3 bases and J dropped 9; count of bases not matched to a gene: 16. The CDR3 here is CASSDDSGLAGAAWGEQFF. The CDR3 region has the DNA TGTGCCAGCAGTGATGACTCGGGACTAGCGGGGGCCGCCTGGGGTGAGCAGTTCTTC.

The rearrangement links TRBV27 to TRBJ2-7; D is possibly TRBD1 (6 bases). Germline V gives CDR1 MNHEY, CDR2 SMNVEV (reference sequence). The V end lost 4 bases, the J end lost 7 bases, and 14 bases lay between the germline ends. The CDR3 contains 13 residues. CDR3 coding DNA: TGTGCCAGCAGTTACAGGGTAGGCGGGGAGCAGTACTTC. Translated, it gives CASSYRVGGEQYF.

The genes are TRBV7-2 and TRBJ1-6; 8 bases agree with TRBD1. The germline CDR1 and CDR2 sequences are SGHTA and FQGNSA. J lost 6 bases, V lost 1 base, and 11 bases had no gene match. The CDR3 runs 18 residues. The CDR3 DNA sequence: TGTGCCAGCAGCTTAGGAGTGCTTTATGGACAGGGTAATTCACCCCTCCACTTT. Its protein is CASSLGVLYGQGNSPLHF.

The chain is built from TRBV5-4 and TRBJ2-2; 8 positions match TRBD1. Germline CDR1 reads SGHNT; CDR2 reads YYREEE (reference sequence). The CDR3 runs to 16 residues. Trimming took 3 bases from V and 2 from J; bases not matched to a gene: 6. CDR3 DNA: TGTGCCAGCAGCTCAGGGGGCGGGCCAAACACCGGGGAGCTGTTTTTT. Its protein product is CASSSGGGPNTGELFF.

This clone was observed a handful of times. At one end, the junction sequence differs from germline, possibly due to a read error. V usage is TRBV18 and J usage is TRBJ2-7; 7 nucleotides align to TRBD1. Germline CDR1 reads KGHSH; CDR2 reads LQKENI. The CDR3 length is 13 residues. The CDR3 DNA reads TGTGCCAGCTCACCAGGGACAGTTTACGATCAGTACTTC. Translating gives CASSPGTVYDQYF.

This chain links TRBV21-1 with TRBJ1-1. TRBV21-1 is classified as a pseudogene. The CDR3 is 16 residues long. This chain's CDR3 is CASSKVGGIGNTEAFF. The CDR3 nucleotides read TGTGCCAGCAGCAAAGTTGGAGGGATTGGGAACACTGAAGCTTTCTTT.

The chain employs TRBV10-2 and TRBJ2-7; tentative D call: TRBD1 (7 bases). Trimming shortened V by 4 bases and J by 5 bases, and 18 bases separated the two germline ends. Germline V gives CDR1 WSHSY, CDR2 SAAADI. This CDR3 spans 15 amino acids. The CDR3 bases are TGCGCCAGCAGTGTCCCTCGAGGAGGGGGCGACGAGCAGTACTTC. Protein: CASSVPRGGGDEQYF.

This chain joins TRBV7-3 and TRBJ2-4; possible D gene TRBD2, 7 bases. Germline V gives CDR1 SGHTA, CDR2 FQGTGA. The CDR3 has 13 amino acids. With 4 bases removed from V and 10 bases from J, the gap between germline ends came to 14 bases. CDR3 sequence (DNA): TGTGCCAGCAGCTCAACAGGGAGGGGTATTCAGTACTTC. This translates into CASSSTGRGIQYF.

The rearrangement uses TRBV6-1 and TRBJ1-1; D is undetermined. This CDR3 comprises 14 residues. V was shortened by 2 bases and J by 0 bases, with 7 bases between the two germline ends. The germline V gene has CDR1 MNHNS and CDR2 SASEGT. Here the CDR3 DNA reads TGTGCCAGCAGTGAAATCGGGTTGAACACTGAAGCTTTCTTT. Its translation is CASSEIGLNTEAFF.

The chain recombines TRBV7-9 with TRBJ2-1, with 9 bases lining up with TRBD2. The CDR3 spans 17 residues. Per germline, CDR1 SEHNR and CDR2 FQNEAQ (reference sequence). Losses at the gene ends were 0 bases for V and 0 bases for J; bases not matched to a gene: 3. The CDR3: CASSLAWTSDSYNEQFF. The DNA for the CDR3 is TGTGCCAGCAGCTTAGCGTGGACTAGCGACTCCTACAATGAGCAGTTCTTC.

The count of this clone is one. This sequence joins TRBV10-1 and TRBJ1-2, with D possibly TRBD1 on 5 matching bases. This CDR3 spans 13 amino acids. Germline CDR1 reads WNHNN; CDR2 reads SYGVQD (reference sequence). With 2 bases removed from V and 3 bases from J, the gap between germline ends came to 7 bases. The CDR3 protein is CASSELQDYGYTF. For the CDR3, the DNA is TGCGCCAGCAGTGAGCTACAGGACTATGGCTACACCTTC.

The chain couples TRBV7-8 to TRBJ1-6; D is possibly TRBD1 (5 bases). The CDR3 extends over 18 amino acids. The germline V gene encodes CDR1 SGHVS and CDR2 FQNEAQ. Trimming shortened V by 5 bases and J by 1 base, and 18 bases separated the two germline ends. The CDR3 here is CASSRRRGESSYNSPLHF. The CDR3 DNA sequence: TGTGCCAGCAGCCGTAGGCGGGGGGAGAGTTCCTATAATTCACCCCTCCACTTT.

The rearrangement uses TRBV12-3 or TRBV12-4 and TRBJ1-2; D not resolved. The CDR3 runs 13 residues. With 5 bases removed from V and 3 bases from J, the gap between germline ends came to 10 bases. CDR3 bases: TGTGCCAGCAGTCAATCAGTGGACTATGGCTACACCTTC. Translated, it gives CASSQSVDYGYTF.

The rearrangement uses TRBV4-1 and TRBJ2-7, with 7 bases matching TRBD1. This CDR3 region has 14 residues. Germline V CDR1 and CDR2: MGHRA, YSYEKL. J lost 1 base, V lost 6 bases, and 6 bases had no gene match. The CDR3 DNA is TGCGCCAGCAGTCGAGGCAGGGGGTCCTACGAGCAGTACTTC. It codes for CASSRGRGSYEQYF.

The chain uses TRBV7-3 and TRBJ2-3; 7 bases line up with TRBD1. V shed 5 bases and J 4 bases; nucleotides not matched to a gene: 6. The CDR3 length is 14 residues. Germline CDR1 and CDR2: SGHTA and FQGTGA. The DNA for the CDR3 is TGTGCCAGCAGCCAAACCCAGGGGGCAGATACGCAGTATTTT. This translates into CASSQTQGADTQYF. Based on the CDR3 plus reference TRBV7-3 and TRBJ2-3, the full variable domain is GAGVSQTPSNKVTEKGKYVELRCDPISGHTALYWYRQSLGQGPEFLIYFQGTGAADDSGLPNDRFFAVRPEGSVSTLKIQRTERGDSAVYLCASSQTQGADTQYFGPGTRLTVL.

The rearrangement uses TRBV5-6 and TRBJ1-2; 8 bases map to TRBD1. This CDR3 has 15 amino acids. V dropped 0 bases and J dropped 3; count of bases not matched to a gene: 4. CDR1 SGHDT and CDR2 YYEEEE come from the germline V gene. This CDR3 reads CASSLVVTGDYGYTF. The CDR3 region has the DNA TGTGCCAGCAGCTTGGTGGTGACAGGGGACTATGGCTACACCTTC. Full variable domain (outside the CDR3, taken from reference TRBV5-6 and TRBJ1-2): DAGVTQSPTHLIKTRGQQVTLRCSPKSGHDTVSWYQQALGQGPQFIFQYYEEEERQRGNFPDRFSGHQFPNYSSELNVNALLLGDSALYLCASSLVVTGDYGYTFGSGTRLTVV.

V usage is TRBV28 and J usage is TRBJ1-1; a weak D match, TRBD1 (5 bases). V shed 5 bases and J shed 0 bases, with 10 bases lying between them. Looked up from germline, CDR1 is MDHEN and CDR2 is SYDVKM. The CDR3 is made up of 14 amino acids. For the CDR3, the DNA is TGTGCCAGCAGTCAGGGTCGCATGAACACTGAAGCTTTCTTT. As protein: CASSQGRMNTEAFF.